These 16 T cell receptor beta chains were all obtained from the same sample, sequenced in a study of cytomegalovirus exposure and HLA in healthy donors. The PCR contained 60 Vbeta and 13 Jbeta primers. Some clones are missing from TCRdb's copy, which holds only in-frame ones; the method was immunoSEQ multiplex PCR. The data hold 100,000 to 150,000 clones, with around three quarters observed a single time. The sequenced material came from PBMCs. Receptors were obtained from a woman aged 50 to 65 in good health and CMV-seronegative.

V gene TRBV4-3 combines with J gene TRBJ2-1; no firm D call. This CDR3 comprises 14 residues. Germline lookup yields CDR1 LGHNA and CDR2 YSLEER. V was clipped by 4 bases and J by 8 bases, with 15 bases between them. In nucleotides, the CDR3 is TGCGCCAGCAGCCCCGCCCTCCGCCCAGATGAGCAGTTCTTC. Amino acids: CASSPALRPDEQFF.

The chain combines TRBV27 with TRBJ2-3; D is possibly TRBD1 (6 bases). V was pared by 5 bases and J by 2 bases, with 14 bases between. The CDR3 totals 15 residues. Germline CDR1 reads MNHEY; CDR2 reads SMNVEV (reference sequence). The CDR3 bases are TGTGCCAGCAGTACACAGGGTTGGGACACAGATACGCAGTATTTT. It specifies CASSTQGWDTDTQYF.

This clone was detected only a few times. This sequence joins TRBV6-5 and TRBJ1-1; possible D gene TRBD1, 6 bases. The germline V gene has CDR1 MNHEY and CDR2 SVGAGI. The V end was cut by 2 bases, the J end by 6 bases, with 13 bases between. The CDR3 covers 14 residues. The chain's CDR3 is CASSYHTSGAEAFF. CDR3 nucleotides: TGTGCCAGCAGTTACCACACCTCAGGGGCTGAAGCTTTCTTT.

In its sample, this clone was seen once. The chain uses TRBV4-2 and TRBJ2-1, with D possibly TRBD1 on 6 matching bases. The V end was cut by 0 bases, the J end by 4 bases, with 13 bases between. Germline V lookup: CDR1 LGHNA, CDR2 YNFKEQ. The CDR3 sequence is 16 residues long. As DNA, the CDR3 is TGTGCCAGCAGCCAAGATTGGCAGGGGCCTTACAATGAGCAGTTCTTC. It is translated as CASSQDWQGPYNEQFF.

The chain recombines TRBV6-1 with TRBJ1-1, with a possible D match to TRBD1 (5 bases). This CDR3 is built from 13 residues. Germline V gene data show CDR1 as MNHNS and CDR2 as SASEGT. Trimming stripped 7 bases from V and 4 bases from J, with 13 bases between. CDR3 nucleotides: TGTGCCAGCAATCTAGGGGTTGGCACTGAAGCTTTCTTT. It codes for CASNLGVGTEAFF.

The rearrangement uses TRBV5-4 and TRBJ1-4, with 9 bases identical to TRBD1. The CDR3 loop spans 14 amino acids. V trimming: 5 bases; J trimming: 8 bases; junction bases outside the gene matches: 7. Germline CDR1 reads SGHNT; CDR2 reads YYREEE (reference sequence). This chain's CDR3 is CASSPGQGGEKLFF. The CDR3 region has the DNA TGTGCCAGCAGTCCGGGACAGGGTGGGGAAAAACTGTTTTTT. Using reference TRBV5-4 and TRBJ1-4 for the parts outside the CDR3, the full variable domain is ETGVTQSPTHLIKTRGQQVTLRCSSQSGHNTVSWYQQALGQGPQFIFQYYREEENGRGNFPPRFSGLQFPNYSSELNVNALELDDSALYLCASSPGQGGEKLFFGSGTQLSVL.

This rearrangement joins TRBV10-1 to TRBJ2-5; 7 positions match TRBD1. V was clipped by 0 bases and J by 2 bases; unmatched bases: 15. Germline V gives CDR1 WNHNN, CDR2 SYGVQD (reference sequence). The length of the CDR3 is 19 residues. As DNA, the CDR3 is TGCGCCAGCAGTGAGTCCCCGGGACAGTCCCTACTTAGTCAAGAGACCCAGTACTTC. Amino acids: CASSESPGQSLLSQETQYF.

This chain joins TRBV4-3 and TRBJ1-4, with D possibly being TRBD1 (6 bases). CDR1 and CDR2 (germline): LGHNA, YSLEER. V lost 4 bases and J lost 10, with 19 bases in between. The CDR3 is 15 residues long. CDR3 in amino acids: CASSLDYRQDGKLFF. In nucleotides, the CDR3 is TGCGCCAGCAGCCTGGATTACCGACAGGACGGAAAACTGTTTTTT.

This clone was seen a single time. This sequence joins TRBV6-5 and TRBJ2-5, with D maybe TRBD1 (5 bases). Germline V gene sequence: CDR1 MNHEY, CDR2 SVGAGI. Trimming removed 2 bases at V and 10 bases at J, with 8 bases between. The length of the CDR3 is 11 residues. CDR3 coding DNA: TGTGCCAGCAGTTACGGCCAGGGCCAGTACTTC. Its translation is CASSYGQGQYF.

This clone was detected only once. This rearrangement joins TRBV9 to TRBJ2-3, with D unclear. The ends were cut back, 3 bases at V and 0 bases at J, with 8 bases in the middle. Germline values: CDR1 SGDLS, CDR2 YYNGEE. CDR3 length equals 14 residues. Here the CDR3 DNA reads TGTGCCAGCAGCGGTCTACGAAGCACAGATACGCAGTATTTT. Translation: CASSGLRSTDTQYF.

J is TRBJ2-5 and V is TRBV6-5; D not resolved. Looked up from germline, CDR1 is MNHEY and CDR2 is SVGAGI. V shed 6 bases and J shed 1 base, with 12 bases lying between them. The length of the CDR3 is 14 residues. CDR3 residues: CASSRTPPQETQYF. The CDR3 DNA sequence: TGTGCCAGCAGCCGTACACCACCCCAAGAGACCCAGTACTTC.

The chain uses TRBV28 and TRBJ1-1; TRBD1 agrees at 8 bases. The trim removed 1 base at V and 3 bases at J, leaving 1 base unmatched. The CDR3 spans 14 residues. Germline CDR1 reads MDHEN; CDR2 reads SYDVKM. The CDR3: CASSLYRGDTEAFF. DNA for the CDR3: TGTGCCAGCAGTTTATACAGGGGGGACACTGAAGCTTTCTTT.

This sequence joins TRBV7-9 and TRBJ2-5; no definite D call. Trimming left V 2 bases short and J 7 bases short, with 20 bases between. Germline lookup yields CDR1 SEHNR and CDR2 FQNEAQ (reference sequence). This CDR3 contains 16 residues. The CDR3 sequence: CASSLYGRGTAVTQYF. The CDR3 nucleotides read TGTGCCAGCAGCTTATATGGCAGAGGAACCGCTGTGACCCAGTACTTC.

The V and J genes are TRBV6-6 and TRBJ1-2; a possible D gene is TRBD1 (6 bases). The CDR3 length is 14 residues. Trimming shortened V by 3 bases and J by 2 bases, and 10 bases separated the two germline ends. Germline lookup yields CDR1 MNHNY and CDR2 SVGAGI (reference sequence). In DNA, the CDR3 is TGTGCCAGCAGTTATAGACAGGAAAACTATGGCTACACCTTC. Translated, it gives CASSYRQENYGYTF.

The chain has TRBV27 and TRBJ2-1; maybe TRBD2 (6 bases). The CDR3 totals 17 residues. The germline V gene encodes CDR1 MNHEY and CDR2 SMNVEV (reference sequence). Trimming shortened V by 4 bases and J by 8 bases, and 24 bases separated the two germline ends. The CDR3 coding sequence is TGTGCCAGCAGTTCACACCACCGAGGGACTCTGCGGGATGAGCAGTTCTTC. It codes for CASSSHHRGTLRDEQFF.

This clone showed up just a few times. The V gene is TRBV15, the J gene TRBJ2-2; 9 bases are shared with TRBD1. CDR1 LNHNV and CDR2 YYDKDF come from the germline V gene (reference sequence). The CDR3 spans 15 residues. The V gene end was trimmed by 8 bases and the J gene end by 8 bases; junction bases not matched to a gene: 12. The CDR3 region is CATGTRDRVSGELFF. The CDR3 nucleotides read TGTGCCACCGGAACCCGGGACAGGGTCTCTGGGGAGCTGTTTTTT.